The 5 T cell receptor beta chains presented below share a single source sample, sequenced in a study of human T cells and chemical hapten exposure. Regarding time point: pre-sensitization, week 0. Treatment given: therapeutic diphenylcyclopropenone sensitization with weekly scalp DPC. TCRdb itself ran the RACE reads through MiXCR, one entry per CDR3 protein. The repertoire has around 180,000 distinct CDR3 sequences, more than 25% of them found once; the top ten carry 2.5% to 3.5%. Sequenced material: whole blood, taken in connection with sensitization to the hapten diphenylcyclopropenone (DPC). Receptors were obtained from a woman younger than 45 with alopecia areata. Some clones in this sample may be carry-over from other donors' samples.

The CDR3 DNA reads as TGTGCCAGCTCTACCCTGCCTAGCGGGGGCTACAATGAGCAGTTCTTC. It encodes CASSTLPSGGYNEQFF. This sequence joins TRBV6-4 and TRBJ2-1; 10 nucleotides align to TRBD2. The CDR3 has 16 amino acids. Germline CDR1 MRHNA, CDR2 SNTAGT. Germline trimming cut 8 bases from V and 3 bases from J; bases unmatched to any gene: 10.

V usage is TRBV30 and J usage is TRBJ2-2; no clear D gene. V was clipped by 1 base and J by 7 bases, with 16 bases between them. The CDR3 contains 15 residues. Germline values: CDR1 GTSNPN, CDR2 SVGIG (reference sequence). CDR3 sequence reads: CAWSGWTNTIGELFF. DNA of the CDR3: TGTGCCTGGAGTGGATGGACCAACACGATCGGGGAGCTGTTTTTT.

The chain joins TRBV20-1 to TRBJ2-5; 7 positions match TRBD1. The CDR3 totals 14 residues. Germline CDR1 and CDR2: DFQATT and SNEGSKA (reference sequence). The V gene end was trimmed by 3 bases and the J gene end by 2 bases; junction bases not matched to a gene: 6. Here the CDR3 reads CSASYRTGQETQYF. The CDR3 DNA reads TGCAGTGCTAGTTATCGGACAGGTCAAGAGACCCAGTACTTC.

The rearrangement links TRBV7-2 to TRBJ2-3, with D tentatively TRBD2 (5 bases). In germline, CDR1 is SGHTA, CDR2 FQGNSA. V lost 5 bases and J 1 base, leaving 13 bases between the germline ends. The CDR3 length is 15 residues. The CDR3 reads CASSASELGTDTQYF. Written as DNA, the CDR3 is TGTGCCAGCAGCGCATCTGAACTAGGCACAGATACGCAGTATTTT.

This clonotype showed up just a few times. The J gene is TRBJ2-3, the V gene TRBV28; D unclear. Germline CDR1 is MDHEN and CDR2 is SYDVKM. The ends were cut back, 5 bases at V and 6 bases at J, with 15 bases in the middle. This CDR3 contains 14 residues. The CDR3: CASSPNPPWDTQYF. The CDR3 nucleotides are TGTGCCAGCAGTCCGAACCCTCCCTGGGATACGCAGTATTTT.